This T cell receptor beta chain was found in a study of CD8 T cells in ankylosing spondylitis. Regarding the study as a whole: Existing reports had already noted some motif variants in reactive arthritis synovial fluid and blood. Within ankylosing spondylitis blood, a TCR beta motif made up of under 10 highly homologous variants appeared to be characteristic. Clones tied to disease were said to be significantly enriched in matched ankylosing spondylitis synovial fluid.

Using quantitative 5'-RACE with molecular barcodes, the authors made TCR beta libraries. Each CDR3 protein gets one entry after TCRdb re-called the 5' RACE reads with MiXCR. The table lists roughly 190,000 distinct CDR3 sequences, around 13% of them singletons, with about 15% in the top ten. This CDR3 region has 13 residues. Germline CDR1 is GTSNPN and CDR2 is SVGIG (reference sequence). Trimming shortened V by 4 bases and J by 5 bases, and 14 bases separated the two germline ends. Note on this clonotype: Its target is unknown.

The TCR comes from a male donor with ankylosing spondylitis or in good health (not recorded which). Material for sequencing was blood, either unsorted or a sorted T cell fraction (not recorded which). The rearrangement links TRBV30 to TRBJ2-5; TRBD1 is a possible D gene (5 bases). CDR3 amino acids: CAWTSDSGETQYF. CDR3 nucleotides: TGTGCCTGGACCTCGGATTCAGGGGAGACCCAGTACTTC.